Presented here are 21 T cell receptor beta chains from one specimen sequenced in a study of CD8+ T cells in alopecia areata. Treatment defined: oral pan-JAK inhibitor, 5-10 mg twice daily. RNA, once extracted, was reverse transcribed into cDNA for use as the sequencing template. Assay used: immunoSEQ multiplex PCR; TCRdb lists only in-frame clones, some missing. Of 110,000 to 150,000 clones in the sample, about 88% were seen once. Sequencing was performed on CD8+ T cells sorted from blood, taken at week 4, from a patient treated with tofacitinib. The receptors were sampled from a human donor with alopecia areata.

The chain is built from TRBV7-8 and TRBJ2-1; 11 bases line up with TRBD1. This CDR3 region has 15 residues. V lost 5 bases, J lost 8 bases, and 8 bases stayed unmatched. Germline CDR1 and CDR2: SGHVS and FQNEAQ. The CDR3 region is CASSPRTGGGDEQFF. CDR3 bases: TGTGCCAGCAGCCCTAGGACAGGGGGCGGGGATGAGCAGTTCTTC.

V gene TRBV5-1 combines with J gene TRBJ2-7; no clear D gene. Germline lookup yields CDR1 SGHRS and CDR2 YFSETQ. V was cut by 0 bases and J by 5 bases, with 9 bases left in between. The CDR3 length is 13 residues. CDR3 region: CASSLDMGNEQYF. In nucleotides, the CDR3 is TGCGCCAGCAGCTTGGACATGGGGAACGAGCAGTACTTC.

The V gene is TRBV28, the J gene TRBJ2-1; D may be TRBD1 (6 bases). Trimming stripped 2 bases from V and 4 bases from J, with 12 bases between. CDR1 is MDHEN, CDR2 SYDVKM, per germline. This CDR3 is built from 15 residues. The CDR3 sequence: CASSLRGTRYNEQFF. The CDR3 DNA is TGTGCCAGCAGTTTAAGAGGGACAAGGTACAATGAGCAGTTCTTC. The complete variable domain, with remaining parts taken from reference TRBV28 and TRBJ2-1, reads DVKVTQSSRYLVKRTGEKVFLECVQDMDHENMFWYRQDPGLGLRLIYFSYDVKMKEKGDIPEGYSVSREKKERFSLILESASTNQTSMYLCASSLRGTRYNEQFFGPGTRLTVL.

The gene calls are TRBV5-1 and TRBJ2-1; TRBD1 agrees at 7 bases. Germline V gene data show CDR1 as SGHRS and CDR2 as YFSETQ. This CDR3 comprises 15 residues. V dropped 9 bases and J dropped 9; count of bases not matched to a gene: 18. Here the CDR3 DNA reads TGCGCCACACATCCCGGGACAGCGAGCTTGAGTGAGCAGTTCTTC. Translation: CATHPGTASLSEQFF.

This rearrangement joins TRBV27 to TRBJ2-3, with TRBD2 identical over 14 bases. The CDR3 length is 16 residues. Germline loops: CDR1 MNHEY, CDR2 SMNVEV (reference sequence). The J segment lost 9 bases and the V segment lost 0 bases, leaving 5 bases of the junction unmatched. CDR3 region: CASSLSGLAGAITQYF. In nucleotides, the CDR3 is TGTGCCAGCAGTTTATCGGGACTAGCGGGAGCTATCACGCAGTATTTT.

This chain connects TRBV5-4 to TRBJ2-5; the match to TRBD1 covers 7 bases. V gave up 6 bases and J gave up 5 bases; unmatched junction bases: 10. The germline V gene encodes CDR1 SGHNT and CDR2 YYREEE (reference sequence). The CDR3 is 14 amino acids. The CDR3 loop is CASNQQGPGETQYF. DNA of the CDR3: TGTGCCAGCAACCAACAGGGGCCGGGGGAGACCCAGTACTTC.

This CDR3 reads CATTKGAGEQYF. DNA for the CDR3: TGTGCCACCACTAAGGGGGCCGGGGAGCAGTACTTC. The J gene is TRBJ2-7, the V gene TRBV28; 7 nucleotides match TRBD1. The CDR3 is made up of 12 amino acids. Germline trimming cut 10 bases from V and 7 bases from J; bases unmatched to any gene: 10. Germline CDR1 reads MDHEN; CDR2 reads SYDVKM.

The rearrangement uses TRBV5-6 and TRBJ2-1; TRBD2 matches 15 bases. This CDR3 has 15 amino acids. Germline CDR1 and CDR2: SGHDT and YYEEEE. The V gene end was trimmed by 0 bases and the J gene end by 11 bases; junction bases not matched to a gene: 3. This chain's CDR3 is CASSLAGTSGGKQFF. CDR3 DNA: TGTGCCAGCAGCTTGGCGGGGACTAGCGGGGGGAAGCAGTTCTTC.

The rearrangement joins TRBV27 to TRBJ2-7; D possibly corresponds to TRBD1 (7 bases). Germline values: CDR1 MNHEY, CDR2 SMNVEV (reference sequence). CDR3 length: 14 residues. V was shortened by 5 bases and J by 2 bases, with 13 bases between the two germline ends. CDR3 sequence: CASSIQGEAYEQYF. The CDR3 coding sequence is TGTGCCAGCAGTATCCAGGGGGAGGCCTACGAGCAGTACTTC.

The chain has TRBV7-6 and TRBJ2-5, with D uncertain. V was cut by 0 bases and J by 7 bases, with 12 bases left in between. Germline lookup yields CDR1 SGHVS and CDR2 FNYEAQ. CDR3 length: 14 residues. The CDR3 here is CASSLAGPDGTQYF. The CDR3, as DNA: TGTGCCAGCAGCTTAGCGGGCCCAGACGGGACCCAGTACTTC.

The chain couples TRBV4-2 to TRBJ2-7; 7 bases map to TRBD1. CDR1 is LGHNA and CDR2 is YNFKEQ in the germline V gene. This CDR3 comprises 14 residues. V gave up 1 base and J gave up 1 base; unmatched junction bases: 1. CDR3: CASSQGGQSYEQYF. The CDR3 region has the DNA TGTGCCAGCAGCCAAGGGGGACAGTCCTACGAGCAGTACTTC.

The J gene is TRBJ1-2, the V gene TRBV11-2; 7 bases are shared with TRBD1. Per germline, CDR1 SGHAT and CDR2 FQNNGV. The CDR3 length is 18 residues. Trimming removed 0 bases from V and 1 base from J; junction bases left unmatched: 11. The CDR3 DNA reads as TGTGCCAGCAGCTTAGAACAGGGGACTTATGTTTTTAACTATGGCTACACCTTC. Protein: CASSLEQGTYVFNYGYTF.

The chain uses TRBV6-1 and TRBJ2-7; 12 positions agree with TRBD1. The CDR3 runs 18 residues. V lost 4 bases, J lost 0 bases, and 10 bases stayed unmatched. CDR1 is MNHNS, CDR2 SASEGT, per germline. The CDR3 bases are TGTGCCAGCAGTGTACCCGGGACAGGGGGCGAAAGCTCCTACGAGCAGTACTTC. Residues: CASSVPGTGGESSYEQYF.

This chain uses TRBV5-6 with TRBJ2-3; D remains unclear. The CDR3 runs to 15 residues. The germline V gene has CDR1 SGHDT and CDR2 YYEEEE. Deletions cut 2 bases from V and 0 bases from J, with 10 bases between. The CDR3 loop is CASSFVTASTDTQYF. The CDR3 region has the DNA TGTGCCAGCAGCTTTGTGACGGCAAGCACAGATACGCAGTATTTT. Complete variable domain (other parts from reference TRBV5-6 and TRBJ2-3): DAGVTQSPTHLIKTRGQQVTLRCSPKSGHDTVSWYQQALGQGPQFIFQYYEEEERQRGNFPDRFSGHQFPNYSSELNVNALLLGDSALYLCASSFVTASTDTQYFGPGTRLTVL.

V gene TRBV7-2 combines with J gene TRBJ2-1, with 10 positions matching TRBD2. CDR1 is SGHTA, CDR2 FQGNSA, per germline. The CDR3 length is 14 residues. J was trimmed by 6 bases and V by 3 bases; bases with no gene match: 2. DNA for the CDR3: TGTGCCAGCAGCTTGACTAGCGGGCGCAATGAGCAGTTCTTC. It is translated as CASSLTSGRNEQFF.

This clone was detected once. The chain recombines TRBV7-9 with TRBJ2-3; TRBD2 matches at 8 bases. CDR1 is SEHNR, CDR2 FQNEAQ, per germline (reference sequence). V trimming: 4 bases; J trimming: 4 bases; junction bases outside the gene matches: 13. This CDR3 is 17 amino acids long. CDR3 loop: CASSSPLAVGRPDTQYF. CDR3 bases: TGTGCCAGCAGCTCACCACTAGCGGTTGGGCGCCCAGATACGCAGTATTTT.

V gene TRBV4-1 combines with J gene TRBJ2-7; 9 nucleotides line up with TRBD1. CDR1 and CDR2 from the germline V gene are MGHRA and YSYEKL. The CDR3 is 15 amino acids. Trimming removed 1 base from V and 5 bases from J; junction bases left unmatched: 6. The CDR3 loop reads CASSQGFGTGHEQYF. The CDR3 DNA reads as TGCGCCAGCAGCCAAGGATTCGGGACAGGGCACGAGCAGTACTTC.

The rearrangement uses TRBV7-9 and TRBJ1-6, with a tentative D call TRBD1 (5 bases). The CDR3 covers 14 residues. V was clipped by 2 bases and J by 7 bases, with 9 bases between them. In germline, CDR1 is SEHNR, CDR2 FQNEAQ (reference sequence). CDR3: CASSLTTGNSPLHF. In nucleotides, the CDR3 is TGTGCCAGCAGCTTAACAACAGGAAATTCACCCCTCCACTTT.

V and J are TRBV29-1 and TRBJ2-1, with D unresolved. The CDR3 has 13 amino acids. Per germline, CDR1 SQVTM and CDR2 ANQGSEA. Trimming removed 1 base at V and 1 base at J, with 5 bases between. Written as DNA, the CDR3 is TGCAGCGTTGAAGCTCCTTCCTACAATGAGCAGTTCTTC. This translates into CSVEAPSYNEQFF.

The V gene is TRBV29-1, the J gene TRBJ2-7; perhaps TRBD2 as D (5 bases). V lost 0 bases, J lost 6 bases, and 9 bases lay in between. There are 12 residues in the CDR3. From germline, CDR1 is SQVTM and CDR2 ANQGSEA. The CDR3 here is CSVEDNRGEQYF. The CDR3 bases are TGCAGCGTTGAAGATAACCGGGGCGAGCAGTACTTC.

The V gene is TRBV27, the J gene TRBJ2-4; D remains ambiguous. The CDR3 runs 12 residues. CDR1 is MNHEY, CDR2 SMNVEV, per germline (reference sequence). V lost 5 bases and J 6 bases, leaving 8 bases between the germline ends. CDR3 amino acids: CASSAKGNIQYF. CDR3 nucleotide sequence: TGTGCCAGCAGTGCGAAGGGAAACATTCAGTACTTC.